These 17 T cell receptor beta chains were sequenced from one sample in a study of blood T cell repertoires in COVID-19. TCRdb's table, derived via immunoSEQ multiplex PCR, lists solely in-frame clones and lacks some. Among 95,000 to 110,000 clones listed, 88% were seen once. Input material: peripheral blood. The source is a man aged 50 to 60 with active or convalescent COVID-19.

This chain uses TRBV28 with TRBJ2-7, with D possibly being TRBD2 (7 bases). The germline V gene encodes CDR1 MDHEN and CDR2 SYDVKM. The CDR3 contains 16 residues. V was trimmed by 5 bases and J by 2 bases, leaving 19 bases between them. CDR3 region: CASSLTLGGQTYEQYF. DNA of the CDR3: TGTGCCAGCAGTCTCACCTTGGGGGGGCAGACCTACGAGCAGTACTTC.

This clone has more than one count but fewer than ten. The chain has TRBV7-9 and TRBJ1-1; 7 nucleotides line up with TRBD1. The CDR3 covers 15 residues. Trimming cost V 8 bases and J 2 bases; bases outside gene matches: 11. Germline loops: CDR1 SEHNR, CDR2 FQNEAQ (reference sequence). CDR3 sequence (DNA): TGTGCCAGCGGGTACGGAACAGGGGTTAACACTGAAGCTTTCTTT. It encodes CASGYGTGVNTEAFF. Looking up the rest from reference TRBV7-9 and TRBJ1-1 gives the full variable domain: DTGVSQNPRHKITKRGQNVTFRCDPISEHNRLYWYRQTLGQGPEFLTYFQNEAQLEKSRLLSDRFSAERPKGSFSTLEIQRTEQGDSAMYLCASGYGTGVNTEAFFGQGTRLTVV.

This clone has more than one count but fewer than ten. This chain connects TRBV19 to TRBJ1-1, with D unresolved. This CDR3 has 13 amino acids. Trimming stripped 5 bases from V and 0 bases from J, with 7 bases between. Germline V lookup: CDR1 LNHDA, CDR2 SQIVND (reference sequence). The CDR3 sequence is CASSRGMNTEAFF. CDR3 DNA: TGTGCCAGTAGTCGGGGTATGAACACTGAAGCTTTCTTT.

The J gene is TRBJ1-5, the V gene TRBV3-1 (or the pseudogene TRBV3-2); D unclear. Germline CDR1 is LGHDT and CDR2 is YNNKEL (reference sequence). The ends were cut back, 0 bases at V and 0 bases at J, with 9 bases in the middle. The CDR3 is 16 amino acids. CDR3 in DNA: TGTGCCAGCAGCCAAGATAACAGCTATAGCAATCAGCCCCAGCATTTT. Amino acid sequence: CASSQDNSYSNQPQHF.

This chain uses TRBV19 with TRBJ2-2; tentatively, D is TRBD2 (6 bases). This CDR3 has 14 residues. The V and J ends lost 1 base and 6 bases respectively, with 9 bases between them. The germline CDR1 and CDR2 sequences are LNHDA and SQIVND (reference sequence). CDR3 sequence reads: CASSIGGRPGELFF. The DNA for the CDR3 is TGTGCCAGTAGTATAGGGGGGAGGCCCGGGGAGCTGTTTTTT.

The V gene is TRBV29-1, the J gene TRBJ2-5, with TRBD1 matching over 8 bases. V gave up 5 bases and J gave up 4 bases; unmatched junction bases: 3. This CDR3 has 12 amino acids. Germline values: CDR1 SQVTM, CDR2 ANQGSEA. Written as DNA, the CDR3 is TGCAGCGTTCTAGACAGGGGAGAGACCCAGTACTTC. This codes for CSVLDRGETQYF.

The chain is built from TRBV30 and TRBJ1-5; a possible D gene is TRBD1 (5 bases). Per germline, CDR1 GTSNPN and CDR2 SVGIG (reference sequence). CDR3 length: 15 amino acids. The germline V and J ends were trimmed by 0 bases and 4 bases, with 13 bases remaining between them. The CDR3 DNA is TGTGCCTGGAGTGTTCCGGAGACAGAAAATCAGCCCCAGCATTTT. Residues: CAWSVPETENQPQHF.

The chain carries TRBV5-6 and TRBJ2-2; tentative D call: TRBD2 (6 bases). This CDR3 is built from 13 residues. V was clipped by 5 bases and J by 5 bases, with 10 bases between them. Germline CDR1 reads SGHDT; CDR2 reads YYEEEE. The CDR3 DNA follows: TGTGCCAGCAGAATCCGGGAGACCGGGGAGCTGTTTTTT. The encoded protein is CASRIRETGELFF.

This chain connects TRBV10-3 to TRBJ2-2; TRBD2 agrees at 13 bases. The CDR3 sequence is 19 residues long. Per the germline V gene, CDR1 is ENHRY and CDR2 is SYGVKD. The trim removed 4 bases at V and 3 bases at J, leaving 11 bases unmatched. CDR3 in amino acids: CAISALGTSGTLYTGELFF. DNA for the CDR3: TGTGCCATCAGTGCCCTAGGGACTAGCGGGACCTTGTACACCGGGGAGCTGTTTTTT.

The J gene is TRBJ2-7, the V gene TRBV4-2, with a weak D call TRBD1 (5 bases). This CDR3 contains 13 residues. CDR1 and CDR2 (germline): LGHNA, YNFKEQ. V was cut by 5 bases and J by 9 bases, with 17 bases left in between. CDR3 residues: CASSEKAGLAQYF. CDR3 nucleotides: TGTGCCAGCAGCGAAAAGGCAGGGTTAGCGCAGTACTTC.

The chain employs TRBV20-1 and TRBJ2-1; 11 positions match TRBD2. V gave up 3 bases and J gave up 0 bases; unmatched junction bases: 4. This CDR3 contains 16 residues. CDR1 is DFQATT and CDR2 is SNEGSKA in the germline V gene (reference sequence). CDR3 in amino acids: CSASAGLAASYNEQFF. CDR3 nucleotides: TGCAGTGCTAGTGCGGGACTAGCGGCCTCCTACAATGAGCAGTTCTTC.

Worth noting for this clone: Other DNA variants within this sample encode the same CDR3. V usage is TRBV30 and J usage is TRBJ2-5, with TRBD1 identical over 7 bases. This CDR3 comprises 13 residues. The V and J ends lost 3 bases and 1 base, in that order; junction bases with no gene match: 2. Germline assignment: CDR1 GTSNPN and CDR2 SVGIG (reference sequence). CDR3 sequence (DNA): TGTGCCTGGAGCCGGACAGGCCAAGAGACCCAGTACTTC. It yields the protein CAWSRTGQETQYF.

This chain joins TRBV24-1 and TRBJ2-1; 7 nucleotides match TRBD2. There are 16 residues in the CDR3. V lost 3 bases to trimming and J lost 4 bases; unmatched junction nucleotides: 8. Germline V gene lookup returns CDR1 KGHDR and CDR2 SFDVKD. The CDR3 DNA is TGTGCCACCAGTGATCCTGGCGGGGAGGGGTACAATGAGCAGTTCTTC. Encoded protein: CATSDPGGEGYNEQFF.

There are a few counts of this clone. The chain links TRBV4-1 to TRBJ1-5, with D possibly being TRBD1 (5 bases). The V gene's germline CDR1 is MGHRA and CDR2 YSYEKL. The CDR3 has 18 residues. V lost 0 bases and J lost 0, with 15 bases in between. The CDR3 sequence: CASSQEAMGGASNQPQHF. DNA for the CDR3: TGCGCCAGCAGCCAAGAAGCGATGGGGGGAGCTAGCAATCAGCCCCAGCATTTT.

The chain has TRBV5-1 and TRBJ2-1; D is unresolved. The CDR3 has 14 residues. Between the trimmed V and J ends, which lost 4 bases and 0 bases, there was a span of 8 bases. Germline V gene data show CDR1 as SGHRS and CDR2 as YFSETQ. In DNA, the CDR3 is TGCGCCAGCAGCCTGGATAGCTCCTACAATGAGCAGTTCTTC. It specifies CASSLDSSYNEQFF. Variable domain in full (rest from reference TRBV5-1 and TRBJ2-1): KAGVTQTPRYLIKTRGQQVTLSCSPISGHRSVSWYQQTPGQGLQFLFEYFSETQRNKGNFPGRFSGRQFSNSRSEMNVSTLELGDSALYLCASSLDSSYNEQFFGPGTRLTVL.

The V gene is TRBV9, the J gene TRBJ2-3; 7 nucleotides align to TRBD2. The CDR3 is 15 amino acids. Germline V gene sequence: CDR1 SGDLS, CDR2 YYNGEE. After removal of 0 bases from V and 0 bases from J, the junction contained 1 base not matched to a gene. CDR3 in amino acids: CASSVGAGSTDTQYF. The CDR3 DNA reads as TGTGCCAGCAGCGTAGGAGCGGGGAGCACAGATACGCAGTATTTT.

The chain uses TRBV28 and TRBJ2-4, with TRBD1 matching 9 bases. Trimming took 6 bases from V and 7 from J; bases not matched to a gene: 10. CDR1 and CDR2 from the germline V gene are MDHEN and SYDVKM. The CDR3 runs 15 residues. The CDR3 nucleotides are TGTGCCAGCAGGGCTCCGGGACAGGGTCTCAACATTCAGTACTTC. Its translation is CASRAPGQGLNIQYF.